Sequencing of this T cell receptor beta chain was carried out in a study of blood T cell repertoires in COVID-19 (dated by TCRdb to the early 2020s). Concerning the study at large: The collaborator samples originated in the United States, Italy and Spain and spanned the acute and convalescent phases of COVID-19. The prospective study material was composed of cDNA or gDNA derived from T cells, B-cell-depleted T cells, or PBMCs. Subjects who had been exposed to COVID-19, were actively infected with it, or had recovered from it provided the deeply sampled blood TCRbeta repertoires that made up the dataset. The repertoires were released in a freely available public database intended as a resource for research on the immune response to SARS-CoV-2. Samples came from the ongoing ImmuneRACE study (first 160 participants) plus 1,254 subjects from 6 global collaborators. The sample metadata nearly always contained a de-identified subject ID, COVID-19 status, age in years and sex. HLA class I and class II types, where available, came from metadata supplied by the sample provider rather than from assay-based typing.

For this clone: Its antigen is not yet known. Qualities for individual bases were not recorded, and no much larger clone is one base off. This CDR3 is also generated by other DNA sequences in the sample.

TCRbeta CDR3 regions were amplified from genomic DNA by means of the immunoSEQ Assay, a bias-controlled multiplex PCR. The authors' pipeline ran thus. Nucleated cell counts per sample were estimated from amplification of reference gene primers within the assay. Sequence reads were collapsed and filtered to measure the absolute abundance of every unique TCRbeta CDR3 rearrangement. Productive Simpson clonality was computed per sample as the square root of Simpson's diversity index over productive rearrangements. TCRdb re-hosts the immuneACCESS table, in-frame sequences only. Its copies lack some clones; in the studies checked, an unresolved V gene accounts for under half of them, and the cause for the rest is not known. Clonal size and the V and J genes are those of that table, whereas D and trimming came from the DNA. For this sample there are under 150,000 clones; 88% appear just once. The ten most abundant clones make up 25% to 35% of the sample.

CDR1 and CDR2 are read off the germline V gene (reference sequence) as GTSNPN and SVGIG. Reading from cysteine to phenylalanine, the CDR3 counts 13 amino acids. Only the CDR3 DNA is retained, 39 bases long and in frame from the first base. V loses 0 bases of germline sequence and J loses 7 bases, and the interval between the two ends is 7 bases. Broader findings and caveats from the paper: Clinical and demographic metadata were provided uncurated, with the amount varying by source and participant.

The collaborating institutions used their own protocols to collect whole blood in K2EDTA tubes. Collaborator samples were shipped for TCRbeta analysis as frozen whole blood, isolated PBMCs, or DNA extracted from either sample type. This sequence was found in a human donor in a cohort sampled during active COVID-19. The sample comprised peripheral blood. The chain is made from TRBV30 and TRBJ1-6; TRBD1 might be the D gene, on 6 matching bases. In nucleotides, the sequence is TGTGCCTGGAGTGTACAGGGAAATTCACCCCTCCACTTT. Its protein is CAWSVQGNSPLHF.